Each of the 15 T cell receptor beta chains below was sequenced from the same sample in a study of Ad26.COV2.S vaccination and SARS-CoV-2 variants. The assay was immunoSEQ multiplex PCR, and TCRdb's table has in-frame clones only and misses some. The data contain around 400,000 clones, about 89% of them singletons. Treatment defined: 15 to 20 received Ad26.COV2.S at low or high dose, single or two shots; about 5 received placebo; per-sample allocation not given. Collection of the samples took place on day 63 after the first injection of vaccine or placebo. The sample in question was peripheral blood, obtained in a trial of Ad26.COV2.S vaccine versus placebo. The receptors derive from a person between 18 and 65 years old who received the Ad26.COV2.S COVID-19 vaccine or a placebo.

This chain connects TRBV5-4 to TRBJ1-4; no reliable D call. V dropped 4 bases and J dropped 0 bases, with 13 bases sitting between them. The CDR3 totals 16 residues. In germline, CDR1 is SGHNT, CDR2 YYREEE (reference sequence). The CDR3 DNA is TGTGCCAGCAGCCAAACAGCCGTTGCAACTAATGAAAAACTGTTTTTT. Amino acids: CASSQTAVATNEKLFF.

The V call is TRBV5-1, the J call TRBJ2-2; possible D gene TRBD1, 6 bases. This CDR3 is 13 amino acids long. The V gene lost 4 bases and the J gene lost 6 bases, with 10 bases spanning the gap. Germline lookup yields CDR1 SGHRS and CDR2 YFSETQ. DNA of the CDR3: TGCGCCAGCAGCCAGACAGGCCCCGGGGAGCTGTTTTTT. It specifies CASSQTGPGELFF.

The chain joins TRBV7-9 to TRBJ2-1; 7 bases map to TRBD2. V lost 3 bases to trimming and J lost 3 bases; unmatched junction nucleotides: 11. Per germline, CDR1 SEHNR and CDR2 FQNEAQ (reference sequence). The CDR3 extends over 17 amino acids. The CDR3 sequence: CASSFVYGGSFYNEQFF. For the CDR3, the DNA is TGTGCCAGCAGCTTCGTGTATGGCGGGAGTTTCTACAATGAGCAGTTCTTC.

This clone was seen only once. The CDR3 DNA reads as TGTGCCAGCAGCTTTACTTCAACGGCTGGGGCCAACGTCCTGACTTTC. This translates into CASSFTSTAGANVLTF. This sequence joins TRBV11-2 and TRBJ2-6, with no clear D. Germline lookup yields CDR1 SGHAT and CDR2 FQNNGV. With 3 bases removed from V and 2 bases from J, the gap between germline ends came to 11 bases. The CDR3 loop spans 16 amino acids.

CDR3 sequence (DNA): TGCAGCGTCCTGGGGTGGCTAGCGGCACGCAATGAGCAGTTCTTC. Encoded protein: CSVLGWLAARNEQFF. V gene TRBV29-1 combines with J gene TRBJ2-1, with 7 bases aligning to TRBD2. The CDR3 covers 15 residues. Germline CDR1 and CDR2: SQVTM and ANQGSEA. V was pared by 6 bases and J by 6 bases, with 14 bases of the junction left unmatched.

The J gene is TRBJ2-1, the V gene TRBV27; D gene uncertain. CDR1 is MNHEY, CDR2 SMNVEV, per germline (reference sequence). V lost 5 bases and J 10 bases, leaving 27 bases between the germline ends. The CDR3 is made up of 17 amino acids. CDR3 bases: TGTGCCAGCAGTCTGTCGAAGAAACTGTATGGGAAGTCGGAGCAGTTCTTC. Translation: CASSLSKKLYGKSEQFF.

This rearrangement joins TRBV5-1 to TRBJ2-5; no reliable D call. CDR3 size: 13 residues. The germline V gene encodes CDR1 SGHRS and CDR2 YFSETQ. The V gene lost 4 bases and the J gene lost 2 bases, with 9 bases spanning the gap. CDR3 sequence (DNA): TGCGCCAGCAGCCGAATGGGGCAAGAGACCCAGTACTTC. It is translated as CASSRMGQETQYF.

The chain combines TRBV10-1 with TRBJ2-3, with 9 bases aligning to TRBD1. CDR1 is WNHNN and CDR2 is SYGVQD in the germline V gene (reference sequence). V trimming: 5 bases; J trimming: 2 bases; junction bases outside the gene matches: 5. CDR3 length: 15 amino acids. CDR3 sequence: CASSRTGAYTDTQYF. The CDR3 DNA sequence: TGCGCCAGCAGTCGGACAGGGGCGTACACAGATACGCAGTATTTT.

The chain joins TRBV4-2 to TRBJ1-1, with 7 positions matching TRBD1. The junction had 6 bases not matched to a gene; V was cut back by 0 bases and J by 11 bases. The length of the CDR3 is 13 residues. Germline CDR1 reads LGHNA; CDR2 reads YNFKEQ. In DNA form, the CDR3 reads TGTGCCAGCAGCCAAGATCTTCAGGGGGGCGCTTTCTTT. It is translated as CASSQDLQGGAFF.

The chain is built from TRBV6-5 and TRBJ2-5, with 9 positions matching TRBD2. V gave up 2 bases and J gave up 3 bases; unmatched junction bases: 1. Germline loops: CDR1 MNHEY, CDR2 SVGAGI. CDR3 length equals 14 residues. CDR3 nucleotide sequence: TGTGCCAGCAGTTACAGACTAGCGGAAGAGACCCAGTACTTC. Its translation is CASSYRLAEETQYF.

The gene calls are TRBV5-1 and TRBJ2-7; 8 bases agree with TRBD2. Germline V gene sequence: CDR1 SGHRS, CDR2 YFSETQ. V was clipped by 4 bases and J by 5 bases; unmatched bases: 11. The CDR3 is made up of 15 amino acids. The CDR3 DNA reads TGCGCCAGCAGCCCCGGGGGGGGCGGTGCGGACGAGCAGTACTTC. Its translation: CASSPGGGGADEQYF.

V and J are TRBV20-1 and TRBJ1-2; no definite D call. Deletions cut 5 bases from V and 7 bases from J, with 11 bases between. The germline gives CDR1 DFQATT, CDR2 SNEGSKA (reference sequence). This CDR3 is 11 amino acids long. The CDR3: CSAFSSRGYTF. The CDR3 DNA sequence: TGCAGTGCTTTCTCCTCGCGTGGCTACACCTTC.

The chain employs TRBV28 and TRBJ2-5, with a tentative D call TRBD2 (5 bases). This CDR3 region has 14 residues. Trimming removed 3 bases at V and 5 bases at J, with 13 bases between. CDR1 and CDR2 (germline): MDHEN, SYDVKM. The CDR3, as DNA: TGTGCCAGCAGTTTGAGGCACAGAGGGGAGACCCAGTACTTC. Translated, it gives CASSLRHRGETQYF.

The J gene is TRBJ2-5, the V gene TRBV24-1; unclear D gene. Trimming shortened V by 5 bases and J by 7 bases, and 13 bases separated the two germline ends. Germline CDR1 KGHDR, CDR2 SFDVKD. There are 13 residues in the CDR3. CDR3 amino acids: CATSGGRVGTQYF. For the CDR3, the DNA is TGTGCCACCAGTGGTGGTCGGGTAGGGACCCAGTACTTC.

The chain is built from TRBV5-1 and TRBJ2-5; D gene uncertain. V was pared by 0 bases and J by 4 bases, with 13 bases between. The V gene's germline CDR1 is SGHRS and CDR2 YFSETQ. This CDR3 spans 15 amino acids. This chain's CDR3 is CASSLALGLRETQYF. The CDR3 DNA sequence: TGCGCCAGCAGCTTGGCCTTAGGGTTGCGAGAGACCCAGTACTTC.